The 24 T cell receptor beta chains below were found in one sample sequenced in a study of neurological immune-mediated disorders. TCRdb fed the 5' RACE reads into MiXCR, producing one record per CDR3 protein. Among 20,000 to 30,000 distinct CDR3 sequences listed, about 13% were seen once. The sample comprised PBMCs. These receptors were collected from a woman aged 55-69 years with HTLV-1-associated myelopathy (HAM/TSP).

Many counts were recorded for this clonotype. V is TRBV12-3 or TRBV12-4 and J is TRBJ2-1; TRBD2 agrees at 8 bases. The CDR3 sequence is 15 residues long. The V segment lost 5 bases and the J segment 5 bases; nucleotides outside the gene matches: 8. CDR3 nucleotide sequence: TGTGCCAGCAGTCGTAGCGGGAATCGGGACAATGAGCAGTTCTTC. Its protein product is CASSRSGNRDNEQFF.

This clonotype was seen repeatedly, ten times or more. The genes are TRBV5-6 and TRBJ2-3; no definite D call. Trimming shortened V by 4 bases and J by 0 bases, and 9 bases separated the two germline ends. Germline V gene lookup returns CDR1 SGHDT and CDR2 YYEEEE. The CDR3 is 14 amino acids. CDR3 region: CASSPRMSTDTQYF. CDR3 DNA: TGTGCCAGCAGCCCGAGAATGAGCACAGATACGCAGTATTTT.

Turning to this clonotype: No DNA is shown, since the ends of the CDR3 on it are uncertain; the CDR3 is the one TCRdb lists. The J gene is TRBJ2-1, the V gene TRBV7-2; whether TRBD2, the table's D call, matches the DNA was not checked. The CDR3 spans 24 amino acids, including both terminal residues. CDR1 and CDR2 from the germline V gene are SGHTA and FQGNSA. CDR3: CASSFYICSAPGLAGGRYYNEQFF.

This clonotype was detected ten times or more. This rearrangement joins TRBV7-2 to TRBJ2-7; D call uncertain. Germline assignment: CDR1 SGHTA and CDR2 FQGNSA. This CDR3 is built from 14 residues. Trimming stripped 2 bases from V and 4 bases from J, with 12 bases between. CDR3 DNA sequence: TGTGCCAGCAGCTTATCCGCAGGCCAGTACGAGCAGTACTTC. Its protein is CASSLSAGQYEQYF.

V usage is TRBV5-1 and J usage is TRBJ2-7; TRBD2 might be the D (5 bases). V was shortened by 2 bases and J by 5 bases, with 17 bases between the two germline ends. CDR3 length: 15 amino acids. CDR1 and CDR2 (germline): SGHRS, YFSETQ. The CDR3 loop is CASSLGGGFGNEQYF. DNA of the CDR3: TGCGCCAGCAGCTTAGGAGGTGGGTTCGGGAACGAGCAGTACTTC.

This clonotype was counted many times. The CDR3 reads CSASFSGTGVNQPQHF. CDR3 in DNA: TGCAGTGCTTCCTTTTCCGGGACAGGGGTCAATCAGCCCCAGCATTTT. The rearrangement links TRBV20-1 to TRBJ1-5; 10 bases line up with TRBD1. Germline assignment: CDR1 DFQATT and CDR2 SNEGSKA (reference sequence). With V trimmed by 5 bases and J by 3 bases, 10 bases remained unmatched. The CDR3 totals 16 residues.

This clonotype was seen ten or more times. J is TRBJ1-1 and V is TRBV18; D not resolved. The germline CDR1 and CDR2 sequences are KGHSH and LQKENI. The CDR3 loop spans 14 amino acids. Trimming left V 6 bases short and J 3 bases short, with 14 bases between. CDR3 bases: TGTGCCAGCTCTTGGGTAGCGGAAGACACTGAAGCTTTCTTT. Translated: CASSWVAEDTEAFF.

This clonotype appeared many times. The chain has TRBV10-3 and TRBJ2-3; perhaps TRBD1 as D (6 bases). With 4 bases removed from V and 3 bases from J, the gap between germline ends came to 20 bases. The CDR3 spans 17 residues. In germline, CDR1 is ENHRY, CDR2 SYGVKD. CDR3 sequence (DNA): TGTGCCATCAGTGGAACAATACGATTCAGGGGTACAGATACGCAGTATTTT. As protein: CAISGTIRFRGTDTQYF.

In its sample, this clonotype was seen a few times. The chain couples TRBV5-1 to TRBJ1-2; D call uncertain. CDR3 size: 12 residues. Germline lookup yields CDR1 SGHRS and CDR2 YFSETQ. V lost 2 bases, J lost 7 bases, and 9 bases lay in between. CDR3 coding DNA: TGCGCCAGCAGCTTTGAACGAGGTGGCTACACCTTC. This sequence encodes CASSFERGGYTF.

This clonotype was seen ten or more times. The V gene is TRBV5-1, the J gene TRBJ1-2; D remains ambiguous. The CDR3 length is 14 residues. Germline CDR1 is SGHRS and CDR2 is YFSETQ. V lost 4 bases and J lost 4, with 14 bases in between. CDR3 nucleotides: TGCGCCAGCAGCCCACCCGGACTAACCTATGGCTACACCTTC. The encoded protein is CASSPPGLTYGYTF.

This clonotype was counted ten times or more. The chain links TRBV20-1 to TRBJ1-5, with 8 bases matching TRBD1. V dropped 0 bases and J dropped 3; count of bases not matched to a gene: 4. The CDR3 consists of 15 residues. Germline V gene sequence: CDR1 DFQATT, CDR2 SNEGSKA (reference sequence). The CDR3 here is CSARETGQANQPQHF. The CDR3 region has the DNA TGCAGTGCTAGAGAAACGGGACAGGCCAATCAGCCCCAGCATTTT.

This CDR3 is CASSVLVRDTQYF. In DNA form, the CDR3 reads TGTGCCAGCAGTGTACTAGTTCGAGATACGCAGTATTTT. V usage is TRBV27 and J usage is TRBJ2-3; possibly TRBD2 for D (5 bases). The CDR3 contains 13 residues. CDR1 and CDR2 from the germline V gene are MNHEY and SMNVEV (reference sequence). Trimming removed 5 bases at V and 5 bases at J, with 11 bases between.

With regard to this clonotype: A much larger clone differs from this one at a single base, so this may be a read error. Written as DNA, the CDR3 is TGTGCCAGCAACCTAAACAGGCTGAACACCAGGGAGCTGTTTTTT. Protein product: CASNLNRLNTRELFF. This sequence joins TRBV6-2 or TRBV6-3 and TRBJ2-2; D is possibly TRBD1 (5 bases). The CDR3 contains 15 residues. In germline, CDR1 is MNHEY, CDR2 SVGEGT.

This clonotype was counted many times. The chain employs TRBV6-1 and TRBJ2-3; no firm D call. This CDR3 is built from 11 residues. Germline V gene sequence: CDR1 MNHNS, CDR2 SASEGT. Trimming cost V 6 bases and J 6 bases, with 7 bases left between them. The CDR3 reads CASRLRDTQYF. The CDR3 DNA sequence: TGTGCCAGCAGACTCAGGGATACGCAGTATTTT.

There are many counts of this clonotype. V gene TRBV3-1 combines with J gene TRBJ2-1; tentatively, D is TRBD2 (6 bases). This CDR3 has 15 amino acids. V lost 4 bases and J lost 0, with 10 bases in between. Germline lookup yields CDR1 LGHDT and CDR2 YNNKEL (reference sequence). CDR3 nucleotides: TGTGCCAGCAGCCCCGGGGGAAGCTCCTACAATGAGCAGTTCTTC. This translates into CASSPGGSSYNEQFF.

Many counts were recorded for this clonotype. The chain uses TRBV20-1 and TRBJ2-7, with TRBD1 matching over 9 bases. The V gene end was trimmed by 4 bases and the J gene end by 0 bases; junction bases not matched to a gene: 7. The germline V gene encodes CDR1 DFQATT and CDR2 SNEGSKA (reference sequence). The CDR3 consists of 15 residues. CDR3 DNA: TGCAGTGCTACCAGCGGACAGGGGACCTCCTACGAGCAGTACTTC. Its translation: CSATSGQGTSYEQYF.

This clonotype was found many times. The chain carries TRBV12-3 or TRBV12-4 and TRBJ2-7, with TRBD2 matching 9 bases. The CDR3 is 14 amino acids. Trimming took 4 bases from V and 7 from J; bases not matched to a gene: 8. CDR3 sequence (DNA): TGTGCCAGCAGTTGGGGACTAGCCAGTTATGAGCAGTACTTC. Its protein product is CASSWGLASYEQYF.

This clonotype has ten or more counts. CDR3 sequence: CASRGTGFGSNEKLFF. CDR3 DNA sequence: TGTGCCAGCAGGGGGACAGGCTTCGGGTCTAATGAAAAACTGTTTTTT. The chain recombines TRBV5-8 with TRBJ1-4; 8 nucleotides match TRBD1. From germline, CDR1 is SGHTS and CDR2 YDEGEE. This CDR3 spans 16 amino acids. V shed 5 bases and J 3 bases; nucleotides not matched to a gene: 9.

This clonotype was seen more than once but under ten times. The DNA is left out, because the CDR3 cannot be placed on it with certainty; the CDR3 is given as TCRdb lists it. The chain recombines TRBV7-5 with TRBJ2-5; the table's D gene call, TRBD2, was not cross checked with the DNA. TRBV7-5 constitutes a pseudogene. The CDR3 extends over 18 residues, inclusive of both ends. The CDR3 protein is CISVPEAYAGEQQETQYF.

This clonotype was detected ten times or more. The chain carries TRBV29-1 and TRBJ2-6; no clear D gene. Germline lookup yields CDR1 SQVTM and CDR2 ANQGSEA. This CDR3 region has 13 residues. V was cut by 4 bases and J by 0 bases, with 4 bases left in between. In DNA form, the CDR3 reads TGCAGCGTTGTTAACTCTGGGGCCAACGTCCTGACTTTC. Its protein product is CSVVNSGANVLTF.

This clonotype was counted at least ten times. The chain links TRBV20-1 to TRBJ2-7; 9 bases map to TRBD1. V shed 0 bases, J shed 3 bases, and the junction held 6 bases outside the gene matches. The length of the CDR3 is 15 residues. Germline lookup yields CDR1 DFQATT and CDR2 SNEGSKA (reference sequence). For the CDR3, the DNA is TGCAGTGCTAGAGATCAGGACAGGGGAGGCTACGAGCAGTACTTC. This codes for CSARDQDRGGYEQYF.

To note about this clonotype: Germline and junction disagree at one end, which may indicate a read error. This sequence joins TRBV27 and TRBJ1-5; 7 positions agree with TRBD1. The germline V gene encodes CDR1 MNHEY and CDR2 SMNVEV (reference sequence). This CDR3 has 15 amino acids. CDR3: CAISSSDRVSQPQHF. CDR3 bases: TGTGCCATCAGTTCCTCTGACAGGGTATCCCAGCCCCAGCATTTT.

This clonotype was observed many times. The chain employs TRBV12-3 or TRBV12-4 and TRBJ2-7, with 13 bases identical to TRBD2. With 8 bases clipped from V and 1 base from J, the junction kept 2 bases outside the gene matches. The CDR3 consists of 14 residues. This CDR3 is CASRTSGGSYEQYF. In DNA, the CDR3 is TGTGCCAGCCGGACTAGCGGGGGATCCTACGAGCAGTACTTC.

The chain employs TRBV6-5 and TRBJ1-2; TRBD1 might be the D (6 bases). From germline, CDR1 is MNHEY and CDR2 SVGAGI. The CDR3 runs 16 residues. The ends were cut back, 8 bases at V and 0 bases at J, with 19 bases in the middle. The DNA of the CDR3 is TGTGCCAGCCATGGGGGGCTTTCAGGGACTAACTATGGCTACACCTTC. It specifies CASHGGLSGTNYGYTF.